These T cell receptor beta chains were read from a single sample in a study of tumor-infiltrating lymphocytes in primary liver carcinoma. TCRdb reanalysed the multiplex PCR reads using MiXCR and keeps one entry per CDR3 protein. This table has 300,000 to 400,000 distinct CDR3 sequences, roughly 61% appearing once. Sequencing was carried out using peripheral blood. Source of these receptors: a man aged 35 to 55 with primary liver carcinoma and hepatitis B virus infection. The CDR3 runs from the conserved cysteine through the conserved F or W. The D gene is left open where the match is weak. Expanded clones get a size class; other rows say once, few or many, or leave the size out.

>TRBD2|TRBV11-2|.|TRBJ2-5
CASSMGLLQETQYF
TGTGCCAGCAGCATGGGACTATTACAAGAGACCCAGTACTTC
>.|TRBV4-2|.|TRBJ2-5
CASSQEHKETQYF
TGTGCCAGCAGCCAAGAGCACAAAGAGACCCAGTACTTC
>TRBD1|TRBV4-1|.|TRBJ1-2
CASSRSLWQDRGPANYGYTF
TGCGCCAGCAGCCGATCATTATGGCAGGACAGGGGGCCTGCTAACTATGGCTACACCTTC
>.|TRBV14|.|TRBJ2-1
CASSPWENYNEQFF
TGTGCCAGCAGCCCCTGGGAAAACTACAATGAGCAGTTCTTC
>.|TRBV4-1|once|TRBJ2-7
CVSGQDRTGATLEQYF
TGCGTCAGTGGCCAAGATCGAACAGGTGCCACCCTCGAGCAGTACTTC
>.|TRBV11-1|.|TRBJ2-1
CASSSETNSYNEQFF
TGTGCCAGTAGCTCAGAGACTAACTCCTACAATGAGCAGTTCTTC
>TRBD2|TRBV6-5|many|TRBJ2-7
CASSYNRGRAYEQYF
TGTGCCAGCAGTTATAATCGCGGGAGGGCCTACGAGCAGTACTTC
>TRBD1|TRBV28|many|TRBJ1-5
CASSLGQGKNSNQPQHF
TGTGCCAGCAGTTTGGGACAGGGGAAAAATAGCAATCAGCCCCAGCATTTT
>TRBD1|TRBV6-5|few|TRBJ2-3
CASSYAVPGQGDTQYF
TGTGCCAGCAGTTACGCGGTCCCGGGACAGGGGGATACGCAGTATTTT
>.|TRBV6-2/TRBV6-3|few|TRBJ2-2
CASSYPLAGELLF
TGTGCCAGCAGTTACCCCCTGGCCGGGGAGCTGCTTTTT
>TRBD1|TRBV28|many|TRBJ2-1
CASSLTRAGGPFF
TGTGCCAGCAGTTTAACTCGGGCAGGGGGCCCCTTCTTC
>.|TRBV2|.|TRBJ2-1
CASISSVYEQFF
TGTGCCAGCATAAGCAGCGTATACGAGCAGTTCTTC
>.|TRBV24-1|.|TRBJ2-5
CSTSAPGLETQYF
TGTTCCACCAGTGCACCCGGGTTGGAGACCCAGTACTTC
>.|TRBV6-1|many|TRBJ2-3
CASSARDLLASTDTQYF
TGTGCCAGCAGCGCCCGGGACCTCCTAGCGAGCACAGATACGCAGTATTTT
>.|TRBV4-3|.|TRBJ1-5
CASSQYTGRGQPQHF
TGCGCCAGCAGCCAATATACAGGAAGGGGCCAGCCCCAGCATTTT
>.|TRBV4-2|.|TRBJ2-1
CANSQVTSRDEQLF
TGTGCCAACAGCCAAGTTACTAGCCGGGATGAGCAGTTATTC
>TRBD1|TRBV4-2|.|TRBJ2-2
CAGSPDRVNTGELFF
TGTGCAGGCTCCCCGGACAGGGTGAATACCGGGGAGCTGTTTTTT
>TRBD1|TRBV28|.|TRBJ2-7
CAGSGTGTYEQYF
TGTGCGGGGAGTGGGACAGGGACCTACGAGCAGTACTTC
>.|TRBV5-4|few|TRBJ2-1
CASSLVQVGNEQFF
TGTGCCAGCAGCTTGGTTCAGGTTGGGAATGAGCAGTTCTTC
>.|TRBV10-3|few|TRBJ1-5
CAISEDGNQPQHF
TGTGCCATCAGTGAGGACGGGAATCAGCCCCAGCATTTT
>.|TRBV4-1|.|TRBJ2-7
CASSQTPSSYEQYF
TGCGCCAGCAGCCAGACGCCGAGCTCCTACGAGCAGTACTTC
>.|TRBV4-1|.|TRBJ2-5
CASSLQRGQGALAGELETQYF
TGCGCCAGCAGCCTACAACGTGGACAGGGGGCACTAGCGGGAGAATTAGAGACCCAGTACTTC
>.|TRBV6-5|.|TRBJ2-7
CASSSQGPYEQYF
TGTGCCAGCAGCTCGCAGGGACCCTACGAGCAGTACTTC
>TRBD1|TRBV6-5|.|TRBJ1-6
CASSYRGGGISPLHF
TGTGCCAGCAGTTACCGAGGGGGCGGGATTTCACCCCTCCACTTT
>TRBD1|TRBV5-5|few|TRBJ2-7
CTSSPRQTGTGLYEQYF
TGTACCAGCAGCCCACGTCAGACCGGGACAGGGTTATACGAGCAGTACTTC